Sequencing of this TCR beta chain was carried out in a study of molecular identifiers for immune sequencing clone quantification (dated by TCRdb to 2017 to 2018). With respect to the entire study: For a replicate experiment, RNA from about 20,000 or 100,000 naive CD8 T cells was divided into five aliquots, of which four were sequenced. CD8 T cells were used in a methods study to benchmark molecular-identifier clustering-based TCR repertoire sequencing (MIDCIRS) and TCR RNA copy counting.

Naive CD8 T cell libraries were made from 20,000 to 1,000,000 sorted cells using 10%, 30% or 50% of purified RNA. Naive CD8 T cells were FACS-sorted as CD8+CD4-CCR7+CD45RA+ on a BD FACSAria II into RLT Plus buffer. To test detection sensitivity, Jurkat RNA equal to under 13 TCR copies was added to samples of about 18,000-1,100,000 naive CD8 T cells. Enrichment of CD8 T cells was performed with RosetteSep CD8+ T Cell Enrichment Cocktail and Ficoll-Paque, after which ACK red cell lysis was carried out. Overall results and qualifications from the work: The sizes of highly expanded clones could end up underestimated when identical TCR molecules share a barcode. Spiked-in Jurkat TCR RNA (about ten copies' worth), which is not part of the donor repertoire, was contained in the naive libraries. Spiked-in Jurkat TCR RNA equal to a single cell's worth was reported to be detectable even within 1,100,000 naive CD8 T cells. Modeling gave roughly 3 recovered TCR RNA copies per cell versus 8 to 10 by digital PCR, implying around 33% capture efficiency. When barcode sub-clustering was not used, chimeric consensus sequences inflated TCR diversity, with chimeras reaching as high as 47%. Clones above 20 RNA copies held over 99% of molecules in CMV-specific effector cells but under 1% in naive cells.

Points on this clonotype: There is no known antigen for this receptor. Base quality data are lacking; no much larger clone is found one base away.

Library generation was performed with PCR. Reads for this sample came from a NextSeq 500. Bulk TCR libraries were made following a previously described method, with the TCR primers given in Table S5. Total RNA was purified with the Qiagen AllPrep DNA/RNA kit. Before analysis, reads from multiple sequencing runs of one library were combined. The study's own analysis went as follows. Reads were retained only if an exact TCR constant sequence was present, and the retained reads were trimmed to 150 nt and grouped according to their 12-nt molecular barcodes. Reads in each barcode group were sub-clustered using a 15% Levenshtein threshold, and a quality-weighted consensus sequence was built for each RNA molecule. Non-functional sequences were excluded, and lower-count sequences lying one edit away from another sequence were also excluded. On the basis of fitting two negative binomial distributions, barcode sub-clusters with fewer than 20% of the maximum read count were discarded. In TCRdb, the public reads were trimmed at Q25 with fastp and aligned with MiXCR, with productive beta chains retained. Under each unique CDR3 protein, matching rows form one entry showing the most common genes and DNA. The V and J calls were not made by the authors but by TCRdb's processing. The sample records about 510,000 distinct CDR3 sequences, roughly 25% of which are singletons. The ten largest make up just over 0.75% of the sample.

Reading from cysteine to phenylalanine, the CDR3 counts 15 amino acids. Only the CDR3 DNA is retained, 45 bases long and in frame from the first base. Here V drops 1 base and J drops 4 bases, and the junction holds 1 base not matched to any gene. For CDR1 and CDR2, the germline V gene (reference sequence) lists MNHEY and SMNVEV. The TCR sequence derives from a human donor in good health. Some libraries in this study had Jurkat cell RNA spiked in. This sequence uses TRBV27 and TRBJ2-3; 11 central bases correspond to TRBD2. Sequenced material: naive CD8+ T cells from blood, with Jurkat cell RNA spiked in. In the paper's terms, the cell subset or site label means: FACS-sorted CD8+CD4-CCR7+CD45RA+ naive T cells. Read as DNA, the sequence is TGTGCCAGCAGTTTATATAGCGGGAGGGCAGATACGCAGTATTTT. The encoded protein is CASSLYSGRADTQYF.